The present entry profiles one T cell receptor (beta chain) with its context. This specimen belongs to a study of shared T cell receptors in the human thymus. This table comes from immunoSEQ multiplex PCR, and its TCRdb copy is limited to in-frame clones, with some not included. The table records 640,000 or so clones, about 90% of them present only once. Unmatched junction bases numbered 17, after V lost 6 bases and J lost 11 bases. The CDR3 is 15 residues long. Germline V CDR1 and CDR2: MNHEY, SVGAGI. The same sample was also used in a study of human thymus T cells. From that report: Infants served as donors; they were healthy and Finnish and were having corrective surgery for congenital heart defects. During corrective heart surgery, resections were taken, and the thymus tissue came from them. Related reports documented highly overlapping thymic repertoires among unrelated individuals.

The receptor's source is a boy under two years old with a congenital heart defect. The chain links TRBV6-5 to TRBJ1-1; 8 bases fit TRBD1. The sample consisted of thymocytes. Here the CDR3 reads CASRPLPSDRGRAFF. The DNA of the CDR3 is TGTGCCAGCAGGCCCCTACCCTCCGACAGGGGACGCGCTTTCTTT.